These 10 T cell receptor beta chains were sequenced from one sample in a study of vaccination and CD4 T cells after COVID-19. An Oncomine TCR Beta short-read assay was used to sequence the DNA from cultured CD4+ T cells. TCRdb passed the PCR reads through MiXCR, listing each CDR3 protein once. The table includes roughly 11,000 distinct CDR3 sequences, about 64% detected once. Treatment defined: roughly 10-day PBMC culture with coronavirus spike peptide pools or control peptides (ViraFEST assay). These receptors lack a known antigen. The sequenced sample consisted of CD4+ T cells from blood, cultured in vitro. The receptors derive from a human donor who had recovered from COVID-19.

This sequence joins TRBV6-5 and TRBJ1-5; 8 bases fit TRBD1. V shed 4 bases, J shed 2 bases, and the junction held 7 bases outside the gene matches. This CDR3 comprises 16 residues. Germline CDR1 reads MNHEY; CDR2 reads SVGAGI. The DNA for the CDR3 is TGTGCCAGCAGTTTCCGGACAGGGTCAGGCAATCAGCCCCAGCATTTT. It translates to CASSFRTGSGNQPQHF.

The V call is TRBV18, the J call TRBJ2-2; possibly TRBD2 for D (5 bases). Germline CDR1 reads KGHSH; CDR2 reads LQKENI. V was pared by 2 bases and J by 2 bases, with 6 bases between. The CDR3 sequence is 14 residues long. CDR3 amino acids: CASSPRLNTGELFF. DNA of the CDR3: TGTGCCAGCTCACCAAGACTAAACACCGGGGAGCTGTTTTTT.

This clonotype was recorded only once. V is TRBV6-1 and J is TRBJ2-7; 11 nucleotides align to TRBD2. The germline V gene has CDR1 MNHNS and CDR2 SASEGT. After removal of 4 bases from V and 3 bases from J, the junction contained 2 bases not matched to a gene. CDR3 length equals 14 residues. CDR3 in amino acids: CASSVSGGGYEQYF. In nucleotides, the CDR3 is TGTGCCAGCAGTGTTAGCGGGGGGGGCTACGAGCAGTACTTC.

A few counts support this clonotype. This chain joins TRBV7-2 and TRBJ1-1; D not certain. Trimming cost V 7 bases and J 4 bases, with 10 bases left between them. CDR3 length equals 12 residues. The germline V gene encodes CDR1 SGHTA and CDR2 FQGNSA. CDR3 sequence reads: CASIGEGTEAFF. The CDR3 nucleotides read TGTGCCAGCATCGGGGAGGGCACTGAAGCTTTCTTT.

The CDR3 DNA follows: TGTGCCAGCAGATTAGGGACTAACTATGGCTACACCTTC. It translates to CASRLGTNYGYTF. This chain uses TRBV25-1 with TRBJ1-2, with D unclear. This CDR3 contains 13 residues. Germline V gives CDR1 MGHDK, CDR2 SYGVNS. Trimming removed 6 bases at V and 0 bases at J, with 8 bases between.

The chain links TRBV7-2 to TRBJ2-3, with TRBD2 identical over 10 bases. CDR1 is SGHTA, CDR2 FQGNSA, per germline. This CDR3 is 18 amino acids long. Trimming cost V 5 bases and J 5 bases; bases outside gene matches: 16. In DNA form, the CDR3 reads TGTGCCAGCAGCGGGCGGAGGCGGGCTAGCGGGAGACTAGATACGCAGTATTTT. This translates into CASSGRRRASGRLDTQYF.

The chain uses TRBV11-2 and TRBJ1-2; D might be TRBD1 (6 bases). The CDR3 consists of 15 residues. CDR1 SGHAT and CDR2 FQNNGV come from the germline V gene. V dropped 3 bases and J dropped 0 bases, with 11 bases sitting between them. The CDR3 sequence is CASSLAEGANYGYTF. The DNA of the CDR3 is TGTGCCAGCAGCTTGGCCGAGGGGGCTAACTATGGCTACACCTTC.

The chain uses TRBV30 and TRBJ1-2; D is possibly TRBD1 (5 bases). Germline-derived CDR1 and CDR2 are GTSNPN and SVGIG (reference sequence). The CDR3 loop spans 10 amino acids. V lost 8 bases and J 8 bases, leaving 12 bases between the germline ends. CDR3 residues: CATGLGGYTF. The CDR3 DNA reads TGTGCCACAGGTCTGGGGGGCTACACCTTC.

V and J are TRBV7-2 and TRBJ1-2; D not certain. CDR3 length equals 14 residues. Trimming took 5 bases from V and 0 from J, leaving 10 bases between them. Germline CDR1 and CDR2: SGHTA and FQGNSA. The CDR3 protein is CASSPKYSNYGYTF. The CDR3 nucleotides are TGTGCCAGCAGCCCCAAGTACTCTAACTATGGCTACACCTTC.

The chain uses TRBV20-1 and TRBJ1-6; unclear D gene. Between the trimmed V and J ends, which lost 1 base and 6 bases, there was a span of 13 bases. CDR1 and CDR2 from the germline V gene are DFQATT and SNEGSKA (reference sequence). The CDR3 extends over 15 amino acids. The CDR3 spells CSARGPSRGNSPLHF. The CDR3 bases are TGCAGTGCTAGAGGTCCCTCTAGAGGTAATTCACCCCTCCACTTT.